This paragraph covers one T cell receptor beta chain sequence. The data were taken from a study of cytomegalovirus exposure and HLA in healthy donors. As for the study in general: Around 77 million unique TCRs from HLA-typed donors made up an early data release.

The V gene's germline CDR1 is SGHTA and CDR2 FQGNSA. The germline V and J ends were trimmed by 5 bases and 1 base, with 6 bases remaining between them. This CDR3 comprises 14 residues. Primers: 60 Vbeta forward and 13 Jbeta reverse. Clones were read by immunoSEQ multiplex PCR, and TCRdb kept only the in-frame ones, dropping some. The sample gives some 160,000 clones, around 77% of which show up once; roughly 1.7% is in the top ten. V gene TRBV7-2 combines with J gene TRBJ2-6, with D unresolved. This TCR was recovered from a woman younger than 45 in good health and CMV-seronegative. Sequencing was done on a sample of PBMCs. The CDR3 DNA sequence: TGTGCCAGCAGCCTATTTTCTGGGGCCAACGTCCTGACTTTC. Translated: CASSLFSGANVLTF.